This paragraph reports one T cell receptor beta chain. The clone's antigen remains unknown. No base-level quality is on record; no much larger clone is a single base apart. The CDR3 measures 16 amino acids from cysteine to phenylalanine. The DNA shown is the 48-base CDR3, in frame from base 1. CDR1 and CDR2, looked up from the germline V gene (reference sequence), are SGHKS and YYEKEE. V drops 3 bases and J drops 0 bases, leaving 13 bases in between. The CDR3 regions of human TCRbeta chains were analyzed by immunosequencing. The study's processing was this. TCRs in the repertoires were matched against a reference library of SARS-CoV-2-specific TCRs that had been generated with the MIRA antigen-specificity platform. Breadth was defined as the fraction of unique TCRs that were SARS-CoV-2-associated. Depth was defined as the fraction of total T cells that were SARS-CoV-2-associated. Each spike-specific TCR was assigned to its reactive spike region and to a CD4 or CD8 class using the MIRA data. Log10-transformed breadth and depth values were compared by one-way ANOVA with Sidak's multiple comparisons tests. In its TCRdb copy, this immuneACCESS table keeps in-frame sequences only and misses some clones. Where compared with another copy, unresolved V genes explain less than half of these, and the others have no known cause. The D gene and trimming were derived from the DNA, and the V and J assignments and clone size from that table. A total of tens of thousands of clones appear in this sample, about 85% of them only once. The biggest ten clones account for approximately 4.1% of the sample.

The sample originates from a study of T cell responses to AZD1222 COVID-19 vaccine (dated by TCRdb to the early 2020s). For context, the study as a whole: AZD1222 recipients with second doses at about 4 weeks or about 12 weeks were pooled, because spike-specific TCR depth and breadth did not differ between schedules. TCR sequencing was performed for roughly 250 trial participants, of whom roughly 200 were given two doses of AZD1222 and around 25 were given two doses of MenACWY control vaccine. Trial participants were enrolled by age into 18-55, 56-69 and 70-plus year subgroups, with approximately 160, 26 and 62 TCR-sequenced participants respectively. General study outcomes and caveats: Nearly half of unique spike-specific TCRs reportedly recognized epitopes outside regions mutated in the B.1.351 and B.1.1.7 variants. Because no samples from the day 14 peak response were available, repertoires could be characterized only after the peak T cell response. Participants were mostly white British, with more females than males. The authors suggested clonal diversity may have been underestimated. Conclusions about previously exposed vaccinees are limited, since just six AZD1222 recipients were seropositive for SARS-CoV-2 at baseline. The whole spike protein was spanned by vaccine-associated CD4 TCRs, and dominant responses were seen in regions 160-218 and 743-854. In the small 56-69-year group, the increase in depth fell short of significance, most likely because of low power. Spike-specific TCR breadth and depth rose significantly after two AZD1222 doses compared with day 0 and with MenACWY recipients.

The sample's time point label is to be understood as: baseline before first vaccination. Samples from vaccinated people were obtained from the UK trials COV001 and COV002, which included a single-blind randomized controlled phase 2/3 trial of AZD1222 (ChAdOx1 nCoV-19) in healthy adults. For TCRbeta chain sequencing, PBMC samples were collected from trial participants at day 0 and at day 28 after the second dose. The chain links TRBV5-5 with TRBJ1-3, with TRBD1 as a weak D call on 6 bases. This sample comprised peripheral blood, obtained on day 0 of AZD1222 vaccination. This receptor was obtained from an adult in good health. The bases are TGTGCCAGCAGCTCCTCGGGACACTTCTCTGGAAACACCATATATTTT. Translated, it gives CASSSSGHFSGNTIYF.